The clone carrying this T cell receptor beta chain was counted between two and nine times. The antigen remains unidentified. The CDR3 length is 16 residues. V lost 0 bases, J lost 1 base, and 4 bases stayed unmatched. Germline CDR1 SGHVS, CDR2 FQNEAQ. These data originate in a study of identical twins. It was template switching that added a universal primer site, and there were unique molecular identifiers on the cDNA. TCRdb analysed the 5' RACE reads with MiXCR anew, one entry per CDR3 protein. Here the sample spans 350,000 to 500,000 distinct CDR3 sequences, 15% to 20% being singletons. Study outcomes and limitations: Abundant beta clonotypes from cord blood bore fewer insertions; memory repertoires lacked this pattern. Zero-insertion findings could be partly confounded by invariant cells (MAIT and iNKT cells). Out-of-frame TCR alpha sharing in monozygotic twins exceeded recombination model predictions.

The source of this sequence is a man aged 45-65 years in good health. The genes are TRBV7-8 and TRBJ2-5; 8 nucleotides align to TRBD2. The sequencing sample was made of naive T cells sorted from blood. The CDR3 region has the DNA TGTGCCAGCAGCTTAGCTAGCGGGGCTGTCCAAGAGACCCAGTACTTC. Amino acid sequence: CASSLASGAVQETQYF. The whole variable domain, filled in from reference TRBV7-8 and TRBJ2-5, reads GAGVSQSPRYKVAKRGQDVALRCDPISGHVSLFWYQQALGQGPEFLTYFQNEAQLDKSGLPSDRFFAERPEGSVSTLKIQRTQQEDSAVYLCASSLASGAVQETQYFGPGTRLLVL.